This T cell receptor beta chain was identified in a study of cytomegalovirus exposure and HLA in healthy donors. Vbeta (60) and Jbeta (13) primers were used in the PCR. Libraries were prepared by immunoSEQ multiplex PCR; TCRdb keeps only in-frame clonotypes and omits some of them. The sample carries roughly 120,000 clones, around 78% recorded once. This CDR3 is built from 11 residues. V lost 8 bases and J lost 5, with 8 bases in between. The germline V gene encodes CDR1 SGHVS and CDR2 FQNEAQ. Material for sequencing was PBMCs. The rearrangement links TRBV7-8 to TRBJ2-3; TRBD2 is a possible D gene (5 bases). The TCR was taken from a middle-aged man in good health and CMV-seronegative. CDR3 sequence: CASRSGDTQYF. The CDR3 DNA follows: TGTGCCAGCCGCAGCGGAGATACGCAGTATTTT.